One sample yielded the 6 T cell receptor beta chains listed below, sequenced in a study of blood T cell repertoires in COVID-19. This table comes from immunoSEQ multiplex PCR, and its TCRdb copy is limited to in-frame clones, with some not included. The table has approximately 83,000 clones, around 85% seen once. Sequenced: peripheral blood. The receptors were sampled from a man aged 45-60 years with acute or convalescent COVID-19.

The chain combines TRBV6-5 with TRBJ2-4, with 11 bases fitting TRBD2. This CDR3 has 15 amino acids. J lost 9 bases, V lost 2 bases, and 6 bases had no gene match. Germline V gene data show CDR1 as MNHEY and CDR2 as SVGAGI. The CDR3 bases are TGTGCCAGCAGTTACGACACTAGCGGGAGTAGCATTCAGTACTTC. It encodes CASSYDTSGSSIQYF.

This chain connects TRBV11-2 to TRBJ2-1; 7 bases match TRBD1. The CDR3 has 14 residues. Trimming removed 3 bases from V and 4 bases from J; junction bases left unmatched: 3. Germline CDR1 is SGHAT and CDR2 is FQNNGV. This chain's CDR3 is CASSFGTVYNEQFF. CDR3 nucleotides: TGTGCCAGCAGCTTCGGGACAGTTTACAATGAGCAGTTCTTC.

The rearrangement links TRBV12-3 or TRBV12-4 to TRBJ2-1, with D possibly TRBD2 on 5 matching bases. The CDR3 has 13 amino acids. Trimming shortened V by 1 base and J by 10 bases, and 11 bases separated the two germline ends. The CDR3 bases are TGTGCCAGCAGTTTAGGCGAGGGCCGGGAGCAGTTCTTC. Translating it yields CASSLGEGREQFF.

V is TRBV9 and J is TRBJ2-7, with 10 bases matching TRBD2. The trim removed 0 bases at V and 3 bases at J, leaving 6 bases unmatched. CDR1 is SGDLS, CDR2 YYNGEE, per germline. This CDR3 contains 16 residues. The CDR3 DNA reads TGTGCCAGCAGCGTAGCTTCTAGCGGGGGCGTCTACGAGCAGTACTTC. The encoded protein is CASSVASSGGVYEQYF. The full variable domain, in which reference TRBV9 and TRBJ2-7 provide the parts outside the CDR3, is DSGVTQTPKHLITATGQRVTLRCSPRSGDLSVYWYQQSLDQGLQFLIQYYNGEERAKGNILERFSAQQFPDLHSELNLSSLELGDSALYFCASSVASSGGVYEQYFGPGTRLTVT.

This chain connects TRBV6-5 to TRBJ1-1; 7 bases match TRBD1. V trimming: 7 bases; J trimming: 5 bases; junction bases outside the gene matches: 1. Germline V lookup: CDR1 MNHEY, CDR2 SVGAGI. This CDR3 is built from 11 residues. CDR3 amino acids: CASTQGTEAFF. The CDR3 DNA follows: TGTGCCAGCACACAGGGGACTGAAGCTTTCTTT.

The chain links TRBV30 to TRBJ1-2; 8 bases match TRBD1. The germline gives CDR1 GTSNPN, CDR2 SVGIG (reference sequence). The CDR3 consists of 13 residues. The trim removed 1 base at V and 6 bases at J, leaving 4 bases unmatched. CDR3 protein: CAWSATGGDGYTF. The CDR3 DNA reads as TGTGCCTGGAGTGCCACAGGGGGGGATGGCTACACCTTC.